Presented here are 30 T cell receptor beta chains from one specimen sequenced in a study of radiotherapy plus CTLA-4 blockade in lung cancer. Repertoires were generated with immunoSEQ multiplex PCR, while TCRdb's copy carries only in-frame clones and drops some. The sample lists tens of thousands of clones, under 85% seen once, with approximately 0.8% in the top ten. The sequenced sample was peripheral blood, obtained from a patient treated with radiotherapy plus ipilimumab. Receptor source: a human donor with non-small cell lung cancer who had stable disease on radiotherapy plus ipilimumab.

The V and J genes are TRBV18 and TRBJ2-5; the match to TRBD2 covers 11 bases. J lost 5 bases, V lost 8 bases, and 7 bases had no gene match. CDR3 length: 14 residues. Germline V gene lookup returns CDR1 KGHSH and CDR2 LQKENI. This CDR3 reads CASTLAGGRETQYF. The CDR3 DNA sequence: TGTGCCAGCACCCTAGCGGGGGGCCGGGAGACCCAGTACTTC.

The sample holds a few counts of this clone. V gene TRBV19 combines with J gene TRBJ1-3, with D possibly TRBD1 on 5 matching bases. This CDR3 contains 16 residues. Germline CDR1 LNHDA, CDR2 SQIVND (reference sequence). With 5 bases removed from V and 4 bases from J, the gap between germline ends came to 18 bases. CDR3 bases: TGTGCCAGTAGTCTCCTTGGGGGAGGCGCCGGAAACACCATATATTTT. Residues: CASSLLGGGAGNTIYF.

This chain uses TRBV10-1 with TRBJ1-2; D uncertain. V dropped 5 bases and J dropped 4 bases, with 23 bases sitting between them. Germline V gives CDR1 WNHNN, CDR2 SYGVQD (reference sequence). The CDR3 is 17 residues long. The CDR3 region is CASSRTEGSRKTYGYTF. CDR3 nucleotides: TGCGCCAGCAGTCGTACCGAAGGATCGCGAAAGACCTATGGCTACACCTTC.

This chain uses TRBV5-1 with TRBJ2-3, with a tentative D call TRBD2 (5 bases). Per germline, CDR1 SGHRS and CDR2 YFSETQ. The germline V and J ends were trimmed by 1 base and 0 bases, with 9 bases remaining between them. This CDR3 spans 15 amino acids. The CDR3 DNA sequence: TGCGCCAGCAGCTTGATTCGCGGGAGCACAGATACGCAGTATTTT. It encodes CASSLIRGSTDTQYF.

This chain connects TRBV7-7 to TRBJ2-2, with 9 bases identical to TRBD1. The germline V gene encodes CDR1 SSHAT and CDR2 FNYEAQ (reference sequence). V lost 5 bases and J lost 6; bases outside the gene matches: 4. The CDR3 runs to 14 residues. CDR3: CASSLTGGPGELFF. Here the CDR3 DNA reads TGTGCCAGCAGCCTGACAGGGGGTCCCGGGGAGCTGTTTTTT.

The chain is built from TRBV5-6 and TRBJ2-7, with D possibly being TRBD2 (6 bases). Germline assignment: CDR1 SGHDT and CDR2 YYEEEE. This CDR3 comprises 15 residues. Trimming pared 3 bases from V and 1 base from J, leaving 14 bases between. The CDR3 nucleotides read TGTGCCAGCAGCTCAAACGCCGGGACTTCCTACGAGCAGTACTTC. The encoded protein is CASSSNAGTSYEQYF.

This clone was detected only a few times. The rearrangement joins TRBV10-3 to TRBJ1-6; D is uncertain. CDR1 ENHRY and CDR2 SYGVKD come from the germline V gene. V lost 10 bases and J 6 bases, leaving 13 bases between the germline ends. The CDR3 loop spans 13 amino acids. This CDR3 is CATAKQLNSPLHF. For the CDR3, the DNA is TGTGCCACCGCTAAACAGCTTAATTCACCCCTCCACTTT.

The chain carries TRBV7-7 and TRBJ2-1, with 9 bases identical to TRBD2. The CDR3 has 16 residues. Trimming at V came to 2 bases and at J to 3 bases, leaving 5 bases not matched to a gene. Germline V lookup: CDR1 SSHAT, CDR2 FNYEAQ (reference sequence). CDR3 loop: CASSLTAGGNYNEQFF. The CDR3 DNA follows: TGTGCCAGCAGCTTAACAGCGGGGGGAAACTACAATGAGCAGTTCTTC.

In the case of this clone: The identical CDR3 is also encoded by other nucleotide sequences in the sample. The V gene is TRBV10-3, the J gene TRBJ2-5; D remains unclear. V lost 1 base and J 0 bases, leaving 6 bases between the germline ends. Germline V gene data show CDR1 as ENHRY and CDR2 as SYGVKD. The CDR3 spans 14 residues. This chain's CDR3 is CAISELGDQETQYF. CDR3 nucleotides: TGTGCCATCAGTGAGTTAGGAGACCAAGAGACCCAGTACTTC.

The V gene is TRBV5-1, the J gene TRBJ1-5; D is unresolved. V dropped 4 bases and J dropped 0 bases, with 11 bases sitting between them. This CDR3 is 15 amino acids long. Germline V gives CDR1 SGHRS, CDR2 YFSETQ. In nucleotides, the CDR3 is TGCGCCAGCAGCATAGACAACCATAGCAATCAGCCCCAGCATTTT. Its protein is CASSIDNHSNQPQHF.

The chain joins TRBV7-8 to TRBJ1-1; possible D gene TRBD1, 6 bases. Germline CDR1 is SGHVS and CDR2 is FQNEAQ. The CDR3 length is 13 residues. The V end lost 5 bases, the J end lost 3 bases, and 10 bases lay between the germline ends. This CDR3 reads CASSQQGYTEAFF. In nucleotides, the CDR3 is TGTGCCAGCAGCCAACAGGGATACACTGAAGCTTTCTTT. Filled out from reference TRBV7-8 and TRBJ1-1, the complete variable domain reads GAGVSQSPRYKVAKRGQDVALRCDPISGHVSLFWYQQALGQGPEFLTYFQNEAQLDKSGLPSDRFFAERPEGSVSTLKIQRTQQEDSAVYLCASSQQGYTEAFFGQGTRLTVV.

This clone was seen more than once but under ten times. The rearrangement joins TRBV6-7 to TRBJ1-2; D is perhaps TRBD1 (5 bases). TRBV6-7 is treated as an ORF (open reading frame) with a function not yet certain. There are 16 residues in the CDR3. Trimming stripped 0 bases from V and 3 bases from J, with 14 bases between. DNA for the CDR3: TGTGCCAGCAGTTACTCGACAGTCAGGGTGGACTATGGCTACACCTTC. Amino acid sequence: CASSYSTVRVDYGYTF.

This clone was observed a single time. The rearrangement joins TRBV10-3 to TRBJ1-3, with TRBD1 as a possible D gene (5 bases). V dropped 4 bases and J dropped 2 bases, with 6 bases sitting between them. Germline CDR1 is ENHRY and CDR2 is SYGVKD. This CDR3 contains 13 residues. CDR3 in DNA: TGTGCCATCAGTGGGGGGACTGGAAACACCATATATTTT. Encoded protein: CAISGGTGNTIYF.

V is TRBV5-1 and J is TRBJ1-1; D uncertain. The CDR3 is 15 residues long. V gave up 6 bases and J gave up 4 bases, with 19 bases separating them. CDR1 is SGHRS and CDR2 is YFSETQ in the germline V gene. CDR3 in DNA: TGCGCCAGCATCGATTCGGGCGCGGGAGGCACTGAAGCTTTCTTT. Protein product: CASIDSGAGGTEAFF.

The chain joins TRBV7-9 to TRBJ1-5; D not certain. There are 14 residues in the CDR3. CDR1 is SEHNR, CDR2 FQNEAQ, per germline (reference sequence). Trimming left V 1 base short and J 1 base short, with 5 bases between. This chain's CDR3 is CASSLETSNQPQHF. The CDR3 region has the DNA TGTGCCAGCAGCTTAGAGACGAGCAATCAGCCCCAGCATTTT.

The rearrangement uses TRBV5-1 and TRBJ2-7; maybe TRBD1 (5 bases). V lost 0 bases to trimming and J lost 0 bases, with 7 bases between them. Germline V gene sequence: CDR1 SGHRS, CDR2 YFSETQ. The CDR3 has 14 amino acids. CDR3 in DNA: TGCGCCAGCAGCTTGGGGGGCGGCTCCTACGAGCAGTACTTC. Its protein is CASSLGGGSYEQYF.

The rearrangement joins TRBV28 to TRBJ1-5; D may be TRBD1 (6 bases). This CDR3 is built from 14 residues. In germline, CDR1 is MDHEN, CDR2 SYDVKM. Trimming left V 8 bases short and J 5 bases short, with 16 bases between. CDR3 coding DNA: TGTGCCAGCTTCTACACAGGGTCGCATCAGCCCCAGCATTTT. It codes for CASFYTGSHQPQHF.

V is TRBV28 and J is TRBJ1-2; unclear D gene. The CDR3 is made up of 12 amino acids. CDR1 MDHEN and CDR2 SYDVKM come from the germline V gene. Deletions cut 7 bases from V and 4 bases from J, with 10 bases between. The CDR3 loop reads CASKKGSYGYTF. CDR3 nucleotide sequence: TGTGCCAGCAAGAAGGGCAGCTATGGCTACACCTTC.

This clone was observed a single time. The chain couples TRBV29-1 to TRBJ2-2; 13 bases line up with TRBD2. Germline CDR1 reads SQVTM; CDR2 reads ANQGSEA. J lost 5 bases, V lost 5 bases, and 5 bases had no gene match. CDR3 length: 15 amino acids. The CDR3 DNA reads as TGCAGCGTTCTTAGGACTAGCGGGAGTACCGGGGAGCTGTTTTTT. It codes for CSVLRTSGSTGELFF.

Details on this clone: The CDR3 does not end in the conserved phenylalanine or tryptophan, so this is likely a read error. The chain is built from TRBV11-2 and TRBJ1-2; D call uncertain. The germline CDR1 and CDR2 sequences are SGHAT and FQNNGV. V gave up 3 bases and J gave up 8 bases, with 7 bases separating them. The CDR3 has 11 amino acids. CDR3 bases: TGTGCCAGCAGCTTCCGTGGGGGCTACACCCTC. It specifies CASSFRGGYTL.

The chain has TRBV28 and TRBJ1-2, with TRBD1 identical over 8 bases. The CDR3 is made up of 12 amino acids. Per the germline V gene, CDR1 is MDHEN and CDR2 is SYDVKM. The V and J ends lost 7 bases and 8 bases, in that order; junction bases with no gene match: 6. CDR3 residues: CASTLTGDGYTF. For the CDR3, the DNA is TGTGCCAGCACCCTGACAGGGGACGGCTACACCTTC.

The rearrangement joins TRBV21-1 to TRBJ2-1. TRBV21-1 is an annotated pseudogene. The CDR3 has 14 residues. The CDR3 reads CASSKAWGYNEQFF. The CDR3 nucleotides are TGTGCCAGCAGCAAAGCGTGGGGTTACAATGAGCAGTTCTTC.

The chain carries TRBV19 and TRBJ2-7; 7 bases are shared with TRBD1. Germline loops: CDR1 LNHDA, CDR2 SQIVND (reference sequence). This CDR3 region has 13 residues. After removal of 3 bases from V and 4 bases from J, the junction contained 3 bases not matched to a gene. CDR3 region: CASSIQQGYEQYF. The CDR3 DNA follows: TGTGCCAGTAGTATCCAACAGGGGTACGAGCAGTACTTC.

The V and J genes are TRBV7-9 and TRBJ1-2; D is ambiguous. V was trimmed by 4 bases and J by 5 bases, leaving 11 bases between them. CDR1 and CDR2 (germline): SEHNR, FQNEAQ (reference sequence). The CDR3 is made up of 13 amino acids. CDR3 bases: TGTGCCAGCAGCTCTCGGACCCTATATGGCTACACCTTC. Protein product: CASSSRTLYGYTF.

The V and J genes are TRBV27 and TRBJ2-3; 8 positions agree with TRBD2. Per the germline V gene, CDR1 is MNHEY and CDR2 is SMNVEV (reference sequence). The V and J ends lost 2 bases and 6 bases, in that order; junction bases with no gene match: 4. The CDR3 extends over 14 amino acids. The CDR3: CASSLRPSGDTQYF. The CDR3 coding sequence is TGTGCCAGCAGTTTACGTCCTAGCGGGGATACGCAGTATTTT.

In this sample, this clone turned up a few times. The CDR3: CASTQEGPQRSYEQYF. For the CDR3, the DNA is TGCGCCAGCACCCAGGAAGGGCCCCAACGTTCCTACGAGCAGTACTTC. The chain is built from TRBV5-1 and TRBJ2-7; no clear D. Looked up from germline, CDR1 is SGHRS and CDR2 is YFSETQ. The CDR3 spans 16 residues. The ends were cut back, 6 bases at V and 1 base at J, with 20 bases in the middle.

CDR3 sequence: CASQLGLAGATGELFF. The CDR3 DNA follows: TGTGCCAGCCAACTCGGACTAGCGGGAGCCACCGGGGAGCTGTTTTTT. V usage is TRBV2 and J usage is TRBJ2-2; TRBD2 aligns across 13 bases. Per the germline V gene, CDR1 is SNHLY and CDR2 is FYNNEI. The CDR3 runs 16 residues. V trimming: 8 bases; J trimming: 4 bases; junction bases outside the gene matches: 7.

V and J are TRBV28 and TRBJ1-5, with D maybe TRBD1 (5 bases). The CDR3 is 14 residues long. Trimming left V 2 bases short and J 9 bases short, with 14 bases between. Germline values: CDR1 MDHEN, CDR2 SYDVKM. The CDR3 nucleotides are TGTGCCAGCAGTTTACAACAGGTCCATGGGCCCCAGCATTTT. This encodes CASSLQQVHGPQHF. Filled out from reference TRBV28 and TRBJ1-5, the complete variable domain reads DVKVTQSSRYLVKRTGEKVFLECVQDMDHENMFWYRQDPGLGLRLIYFSYDVKMKEKGDIPEGYSVSREKKERFSLILESASTNQTSMYLCASSLQQVHGPQHFGDGTRLSIL.

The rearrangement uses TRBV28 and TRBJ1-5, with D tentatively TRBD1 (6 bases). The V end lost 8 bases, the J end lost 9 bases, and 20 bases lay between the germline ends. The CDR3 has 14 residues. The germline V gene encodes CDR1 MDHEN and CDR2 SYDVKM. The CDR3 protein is CASGPGGGLRPQHF. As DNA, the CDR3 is TGTGCCAGCGGGCCGGGGGGCGGTCTTAGGCCCCAGCATTTT.

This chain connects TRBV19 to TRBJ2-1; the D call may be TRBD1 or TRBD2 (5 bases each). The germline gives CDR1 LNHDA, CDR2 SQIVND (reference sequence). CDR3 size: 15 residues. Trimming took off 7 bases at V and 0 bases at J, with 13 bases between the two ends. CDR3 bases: TGTGCCAGTACCAGGGACCAAAGCTCCTACAATGAGCAGTTCTTC. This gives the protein CASTRDQSSYNEQFF. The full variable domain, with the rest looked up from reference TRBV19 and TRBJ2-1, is DGGITQSPKYLFRKEGQNVTLSCEQNLNHDAMYWYRQDPGQGLRLIYYSQIVNDFQKGDIAEGYSVSREKKESFPLTVTSAQKNPTAFYLCASTRDQSSYNEQFFGPGTRLTVL.